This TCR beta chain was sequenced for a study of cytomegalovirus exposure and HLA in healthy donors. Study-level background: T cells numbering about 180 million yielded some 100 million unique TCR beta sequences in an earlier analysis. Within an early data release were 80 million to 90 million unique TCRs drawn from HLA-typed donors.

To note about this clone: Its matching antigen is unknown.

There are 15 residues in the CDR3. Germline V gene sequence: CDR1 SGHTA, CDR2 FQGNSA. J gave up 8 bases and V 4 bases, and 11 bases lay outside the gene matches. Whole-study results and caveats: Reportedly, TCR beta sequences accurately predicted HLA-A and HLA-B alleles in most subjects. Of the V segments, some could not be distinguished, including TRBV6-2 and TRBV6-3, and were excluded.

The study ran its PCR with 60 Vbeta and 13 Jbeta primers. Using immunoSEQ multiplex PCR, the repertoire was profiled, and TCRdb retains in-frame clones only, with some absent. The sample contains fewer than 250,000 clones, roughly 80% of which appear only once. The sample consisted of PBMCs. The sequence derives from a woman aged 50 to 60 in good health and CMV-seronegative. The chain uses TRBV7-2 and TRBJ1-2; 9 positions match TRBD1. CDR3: CASSSQQGAVGGYTF. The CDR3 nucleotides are TGTGCCAGCAGCTCCCAACAGGGGGCGGTGGGGGGCTACACCTTC.